The 6 T cell receptor beta chains below were found in one sample sequenced in a study of blood T cell repertoires in COVID-19. Repertoires were generated with immunoSEQ multiplex PCR, while TCRdb's copy carries only in-frame clones and drops some. The profile covers about 400,000 clones, with around 89% appearing a single time and 4% to 4.5% taken by the ten largest. What was sequenced was peripheral blood. These receptor sequences come from a young woman with acute or convalescent COVID-19.

DNA for the CDR3: TGTGCCAGCGGCCGCAGGGGCAATCAGCCCCAGCATTTT. It specifies CASGRRGNQPQHF. The chain links TRBV6-5 to TRBJ1-5, with TRBD1 as a possible D gene (5 bases). The CDR3 spans 13 residues. V was trimmed by 8 bases and J by 2 bases, leaving 10 bases between them. CDR1 is MNHEY, CDR2 SVGAGI, per germline.

Written as DNA, the CDR3 is TGCGCCAGCAGCCCGGGACCGACTAGCGGGGGGGCCCCAGGGGTGAATGAGCAGTTCTTC. It yields the protein CASSPGPTSGGAPGVNEQFF. The rearrangement links TRBV5-1 to TRBJ2-1, with 14 bases fitting TRBD2. CDR3 length: 20 residues. Trimming cost V 4 bases and J 7 bases; bases outside gene matches: 19. The germline V gene has CDR1 SGHRS and CDR2 YFSETQ.

The V gene is TRBV6-4, the J gene TRBJ2-1, with 13 bases identical to TRBD2. The CDR3 sequence is 16 residues long. Trimming at V came to 2 bases and at J to 4 bases, leaving 2 bases not matched to a gene. Germline V gene lookup returns CDR1 MRHNA and CDR2 SNTAGT. The CDR3 is CASSDGTSGAYNEQFF. The CDR3 DNA sequence: TGTGCCAGCAGTGACGGGACTAGCGGGGCTTACAATGAGCAGTTCTTC.

The chain is built from TRBV12-5 and TRBJ2-1; 9 bases agree with TRBD1. This CDR3 contains 16 residues. The germline CDR1 and CDR2 sequences are LGHNT and FRNRAP. The ends lost 0 bases at V and 4 bases at J; junction bases unmatched: 4. CDR3 DNA sequence: TGTGCTAGTGGTTTGGTACTGGGGACAGGGTACAATGAGCAGTTCTTC. As protein: CASGLVLGTGYNEQFF.

The gene calls are TRBV7-8 and TRBJ2-1, with D hard to call. The germline gives CDR1 SGHVS, CDR2 FQNEAQ. The V end was cut by 1 base, the J end by 4 bases, with 8 bases between. The CDR3 loop spans 14 amino acids. The CDR3 DNA reads as TGTGCCAGCAGCTTAGAACGCAGTTACAATGAGCAGTTCTTC. It yields the protein CASSLERSYNEQFF.

The chain is built from TRBV7-8 and TRBJ1-1, with 7 bases lining up with TRBD1. The ends lost 5 bases at V and 4 bases at J; junction bases unmatched: 13. In germline, CDR1 is SGHVS, CDR2 FQNEAQ. This CDR3 has 16 residues. Written as DNA, the CDR3 is TGTGCCAGCAGCCACTCGGACTCCCACAGGGGCACTGAAGCTTTCTTT. This codes for CASSHSDSHRGTEAFF.